The entry below gives a single T cell receptor beta chain sequence along with its context. No cognate antigen has been identified for it. No much larger clone exists at a distance of one base, and base qualities are not known. The immunoSEQ Assay, a bias-controlled multiplex PCR, was used to amplify TCRbeta CDR3 regions from genomic DNA. In the source study's methods: The number of nucleated cells in each sample was estimated by amplification of reference gene primers within the assay. Sequence reads were collapsed and filtered to measure the absolute abundance of every unique TCRbeta CDR3 rearrangement. For each sample, productive Simpson clonality was calculated by taking the square root of Simpson's diversity index across productive rearrangements. In its TCRdb copy, this immuneACCESS table keeps in-frame sequences only and misses some clones. Where compared with another copy, unresolved V genes explain less than half of these, and the others have no known cause. V, J and clone size derive from that table, while D and trimming were established from the DNA sequence. This sample lists some 200,000 clones; 85% were detected once. The top ten constitute under 9.5% of the sample.

The data originate from a study of blood T cell repertoires in COVID-19 (dated by TCRdb to the early 2020s). Regarding the research as a whole: The collaborator samples originated in the United States, Italy and Spain and spanned the acute and convalescent phases of COVID-19. The repertoires were made available in a free public database intended to serve as a resource for research on the immune response to SARS-CoV-2. The sample metadata nearly always contained a de-identified subject ID, COVID-19 status, age in years and sex. Subjects who had been exposed to COVID-19, were actively infected with it, or had recovered from it provided the deeply sampled blood TCRbeta repertoires that made up the dataset. The prospective study material was composed of cDNA or gDNA derived from T cells, B-cell-depleted T cells, or PBMCs. Where available, HLA class I and class II types were obtained from metadata supplied by the sample provider rather than from assay-based typing. Samples were obtained from the ongoing ImmuneRACE study (first 160 participants) and from 1,000 to 1,500 subjects provided by 6 global collaborators.

Whole blood was collected in K2EDTA tubes by collaborating institutions according to the institutions' own protocols. For TCRbeta analysis, collaborators shipped samples as frozen whole blood, isolated PBMCs, or DNA extracted from either of those sample types. The investigation overall reported the following: Clinical and demographic metadata were provided uncurated, with the amount varying by source and participant.

The TCR originated in a woman in her sixties with acute or convalescent COVID-19. The sequenced sample consisted of peripheral blood.

This receptor carries the CDR3 CASSYPGQVTGYTF. The DNA is as follows: TGTGCCAGCAGTTACCCGGGACAGGTCACTGGCTACACCTTC. This sequence uses TRBV6-5 and TRBJ1-2; TRBD1 aligns with 8 central bases. Via the germline V gene, CDR1 is MNHEY and CDR2 SVGAGI. Spanning cysteine to phenylalanine, the CDR3 consists of 14 amino acids. Kept here is only the CDR3 DNA, which spans 42 bases and is read in frame from base 1. From V the trimming removes 2 bases and from J it removes 7 bases, while the gene matches leave 6 bases of the junction unaccounted for.